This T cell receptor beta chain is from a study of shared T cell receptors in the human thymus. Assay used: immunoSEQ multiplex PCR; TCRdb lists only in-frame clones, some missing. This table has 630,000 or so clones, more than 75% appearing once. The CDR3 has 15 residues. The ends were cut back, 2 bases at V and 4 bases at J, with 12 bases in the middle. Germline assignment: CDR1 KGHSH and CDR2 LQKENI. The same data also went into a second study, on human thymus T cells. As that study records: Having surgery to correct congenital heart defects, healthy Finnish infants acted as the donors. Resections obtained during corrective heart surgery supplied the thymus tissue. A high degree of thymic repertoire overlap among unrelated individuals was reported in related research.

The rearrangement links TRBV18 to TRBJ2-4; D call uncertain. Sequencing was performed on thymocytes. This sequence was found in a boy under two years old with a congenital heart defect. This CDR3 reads CASSPFDAQKNIQYF. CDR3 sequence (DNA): TGTGCCAGCTCACCATTTGACGCACAGAAAAACATTCAGTACTTC.